This TCR beta chain was captured in a study of T-cell reconstitution after alpha-beta-depleted transplantation in children. Study-wide findings and caveats: Most T-cell counts and diversity one year after the transplant came from T cells that were newly produced. Some patients showed high day-60 TCRbeta diversity, which derived from surviving recipient T cells and thymic progenitors. As was reported, about two months after transplant, alpha-beta T cells came from several hundred expanded graft clones.

With 4 bases clipped from V and 3 bases from J, the junction kept 6 bases outside the gene matches. Germline V lookup: CDR1 SGHDT, CDR2 YYEEEE. The CDR3 sequence is 17 residues long. There are many counts of this clonotype. The antigen remains undetermined. Preparation of the TCRbeta library involved a method that used unique molecular identifiers. TCRdb redid the calling of the PCR reads with MiXCR, one entry per CDR3 protein. The table includes about 180,000 distinct CDR3 sequences, over 8.5% detected once. This chain uses TRBV5-6 with TRBJ2-2; 13 positions agree with TRBD2. This TCR was recovered from a boy younger than 10 with acute myeloid leukemia, due to receive a stem cell transplant. This sample comprised PBMCs, obtained before TCRalphabeta/CD19-depleted stem cell transplant. CDR3 protein: CASSATSGGPYTGELFF. The CDR3 DNA follows: TGTGCCAGCAGCGCGACTAGCGGGGGGCCGTACACCGGGGAGCTGTTTTTT.